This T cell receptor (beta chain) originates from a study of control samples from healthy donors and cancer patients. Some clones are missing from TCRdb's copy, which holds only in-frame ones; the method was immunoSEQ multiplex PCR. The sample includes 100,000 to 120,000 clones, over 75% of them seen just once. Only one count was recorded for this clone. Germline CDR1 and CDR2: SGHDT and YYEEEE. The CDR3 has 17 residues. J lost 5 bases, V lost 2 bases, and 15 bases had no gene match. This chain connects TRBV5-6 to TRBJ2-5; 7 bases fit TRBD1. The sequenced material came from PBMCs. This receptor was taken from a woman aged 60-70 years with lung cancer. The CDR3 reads CASSLITGAITMETQYF. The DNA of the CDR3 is TGTGCCAGCAGCTTAATTACAGGGGCAATAACTATGGAGACCCAGTACTTC.